This T cell receptor (beta chain) stems from a study of blood T cell repertoires in COVID-19. The overall study: Specimens from acute and convalescent COVID-19 originated in the United States, Italy and Spain. PBMCs, B-cell-depleted T cells, or T cells provided the cDNA or gDNA that made up the material.

In the authors' methods: Quantification of nucleated cells was approximated via reference gene primer amplification. Sequenced by immunoSEQ multiplex PCR; TCRdb stores in-frame clones only, minus some. V, J and clone size are taken as reported in that table, and D and trimming were inferred from the DNA itself. Of about 180,000 clones listed, less than 90% are singletons. From germline, CDR1 is GTSNPN and CDR2 SVGIG (reference sequence). The CDR3 is 12 residues long. V gave up 4 bases and J gave up 4 bases, with 10 bases separating them. V and J are TRBV30 and TRBJ1-1; a possible D gene is TRBD1 (5 bases). This TCR was sampled from a man aged 70 or older with active or convalescent COVID-19. Sequenced input: peripheral blood. The CDR3: CAWTGSGTEAFF. The CDR3 DNA reads as TGTGCCTGGACAGGGTCGGGCACTGAAGCTTTCTTT.